The present entry profiles one T cell receptor (beta chain) with its context. This clonotype appeared a few times. The antigen it recognizes is unknown. Base qualities are not at hand, and no much larger clone is one base apart. Library preparation was by RT-PCR. Sequencer: Illumina HiSeq 2500. TCRdb trimmed the raw reads at Q25, called clones with MiXCR and kept productive beta chains. CDR3 protein duplicates are merged, each entry listing the most common genes and DNA. The sample table shows 600,000 to 850,000 distinct CDR3 sequences, and less than 15% are seen once. Together, the top ten hold 6.5% to 8% of the sample. This specimen comes from a study of response to subunit inactivated influenza vaccine (dated by TCRdb to 2016 to 2019). With regard to the full study: To follow how T cells responded to a trivalent subunit inactivated influenza vaccine, the researchers relied on deep quantitative profiling of the T cell receptor repertoire.

From its cysteine to its phenylalanine, the CDR3 spans 16 amino acids. The entry retains the CDR3 DNA only, 48 bases that are in frame from base 1. The germline V gene encodes CDR1 ENHRY and CDR2 SYGVKD. V is pruned by 10 bases and J by 4 bases, leaving 13 bases of the junction without a gene match. General conclusions and limits of the study: The authors proposed that each seasonal influenza vaccination may bring in only a limited number of new T cells.

The sequence was collected from a middle-aged man who received an inactivated influenza vaccine. Donor details come from another sample of the same person, matched by shared clones. Sequenced here: PBMCs from blood, sampled 14 to 15 days before vaccination. In this chain, TRBV10-3 is recombined with TRBJ2-5, with 12 bases matching TRBD2. The bases read TGTGCCACCGCGACCAGACTAGCGGGAGTGCGAGAGACCCAGTACTTC. This yields the protein CATATRLAGVRETQYF.